This T cell receptor (beta chain) originates from a study of response to subunit inactivated influenza vaccine. TCRdb re-derived calls from the RT-PCR reads in MiXCR, one entry per CDR3 protein. This sample has 500,000 to 550,000 distinct CDR3 sequences, with more than 7% found just once. CDR3 length: 14 residues. Germline CDR1 SGDLS, CDR2 YYNGEE. V was clipped by 4 bases and J by 5 bases, with 15 bases between them. This material consisted of PBMCs from blood, taken less than 30 months after vaccination. The chain employs TRBV9 and TRBJ2-5; D is perhaps TRBD1 (5 bases). The receptor comes from a man in his fifties or sixties who received an inactivated influenza vaccine. For the CDR3, the DNA is TGTGCCAGCAGCTTATCATTTAGGGGTGAGACCCAGTACTTC. Translation gives CASSLSFRGETQYF.